The sequence of this TCR beta chain was determined in a study of cytomegalovirus exposure and HLA in healthy donors. The PCR contained 60 Vbeta and 13 Jbeta primers. Clones were read by immunoSEQ multiplex PCR, and TCRdb kept only the in-frame ones, dropping some. In the table there are 190,000 or so clones, about 80% of which are singletons. The V gene lost 4 bases and the J gene lost 0 bases, with 17 bases spanning the gap. Looked up from germline, CDR1 is SGHDT and CDR2 is YYEEEE. There are 18 residues in the CDR3. This clone was observed a few times. Sequencing used PBMCs. The TCR originated in a boy aged 10-17 years in good health and CMV-seronegative. The chain recombines TRBV5-6 with TRBJ1-6; D is unresolved. The CDR3 reads CASSQNPDRGSYNSPLHF. Written as DNA, the CDR3 is TGTGCCAGCAGCCAAAATCCCGATCGGGGCTCCTATAATTCACCCCTCCACTTT.